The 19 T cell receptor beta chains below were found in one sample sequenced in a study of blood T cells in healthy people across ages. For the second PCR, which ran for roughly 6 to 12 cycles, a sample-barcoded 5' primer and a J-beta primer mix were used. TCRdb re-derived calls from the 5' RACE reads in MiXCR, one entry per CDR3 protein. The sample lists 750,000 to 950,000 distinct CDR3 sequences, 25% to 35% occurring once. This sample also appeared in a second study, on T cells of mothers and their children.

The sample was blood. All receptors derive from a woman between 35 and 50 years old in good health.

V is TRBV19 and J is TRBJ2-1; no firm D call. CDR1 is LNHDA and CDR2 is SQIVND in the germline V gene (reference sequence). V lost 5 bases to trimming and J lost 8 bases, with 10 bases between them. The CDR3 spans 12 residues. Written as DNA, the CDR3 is TGTGCCAGTAGTCAGACCATGGATGAGCAGTTCTTC. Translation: CASSQTMDEQFF. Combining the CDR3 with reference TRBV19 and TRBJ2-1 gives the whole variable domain DGGITQSPKYLFRKEGQNVTLSCEQNLNHDAMYWYRQDPGQGLRLIYYSQIVNDFQKGDIAEGYSVSREKKESFPLTVTSAQKNPTAFYLCASSQTMDEQFFGPGTRLTVL.

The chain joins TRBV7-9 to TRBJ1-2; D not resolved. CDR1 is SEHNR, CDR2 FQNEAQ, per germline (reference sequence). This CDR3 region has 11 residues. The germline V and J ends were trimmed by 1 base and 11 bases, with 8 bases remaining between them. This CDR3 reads CASSLGSRYTF. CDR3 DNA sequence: TGTGCCAGCAGCTTAGGATCACGATACACCTTC.

CDR3 in DNA: TGTGCCAGCAAGACGGACAGAAGCTCCTACGAGCAGTACTTC. Translated: CASKTDRSSYEQYF. The rearrangement links TRBV2 to TRBJ2-7; D may be TRBD1 (6 bases). The CDR3 is made up of 14 amino acids. Germline V gene lookup returns CDR1 SNHLY and CDR2 FYNNEI. The V and J ends lost 7 bases and 0 bases respectively, with 13 bases between them.

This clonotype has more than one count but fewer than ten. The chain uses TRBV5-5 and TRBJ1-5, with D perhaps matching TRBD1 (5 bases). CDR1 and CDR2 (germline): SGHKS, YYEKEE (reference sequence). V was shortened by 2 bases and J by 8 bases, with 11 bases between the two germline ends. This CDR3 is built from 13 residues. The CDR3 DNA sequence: TGTGCCAGCAGCTTCCAGGGTCCGGAGCCCCAGCATTTT. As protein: CASSFQGPEPQHF.

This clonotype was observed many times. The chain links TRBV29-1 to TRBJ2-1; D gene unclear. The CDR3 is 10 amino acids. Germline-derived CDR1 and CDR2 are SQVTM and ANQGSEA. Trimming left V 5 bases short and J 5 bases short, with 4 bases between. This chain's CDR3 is CSVRDNEQFF. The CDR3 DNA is TGCAGCGTTAGAGACAATGAGCAGTTCTTC.

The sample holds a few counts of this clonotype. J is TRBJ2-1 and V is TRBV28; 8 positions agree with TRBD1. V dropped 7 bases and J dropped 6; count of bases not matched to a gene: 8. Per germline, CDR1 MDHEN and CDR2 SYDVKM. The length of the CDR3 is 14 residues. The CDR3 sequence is CASIWTGIINEQFF. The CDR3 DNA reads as TGTGCCAGCATCTGGACAGGGATTATCAATGAGCAGTTCTTC.

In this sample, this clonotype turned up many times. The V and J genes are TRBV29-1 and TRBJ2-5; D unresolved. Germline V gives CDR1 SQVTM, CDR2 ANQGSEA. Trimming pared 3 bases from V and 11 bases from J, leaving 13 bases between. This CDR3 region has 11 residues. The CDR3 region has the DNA TGCAGCGTTGATACGGCTTATGGGCAGTACTTC. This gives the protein CSVDTAYGQYF.

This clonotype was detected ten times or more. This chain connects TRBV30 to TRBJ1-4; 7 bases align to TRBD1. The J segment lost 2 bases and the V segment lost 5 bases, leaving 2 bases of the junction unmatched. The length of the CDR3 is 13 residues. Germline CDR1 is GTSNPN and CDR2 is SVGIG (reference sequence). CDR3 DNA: TGTGCCTGGGGGGGACAGACTAATGAAAAACTGTTTTTT. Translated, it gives CAWGGQTNEKLFF.

The CDR3: CSARAEGSGANVLTF. The CDR3 DNA sequence: TGCAGTGCTAGGGCCGAGGGTTCTGGGGCCAACGTCCTGACTTTC. This chain connects TRBV20-1 to TRBJ2-6, with a possible D match to TRBD2 (5 bases). Between the trimmed V and J ends, which lost 3 bases and 1 base, there was a span of 10 bases. Germline CDR1 and CDR2: DFQATT and SNEGSKA (reference sequence). The CDR3 covers 15 residues.

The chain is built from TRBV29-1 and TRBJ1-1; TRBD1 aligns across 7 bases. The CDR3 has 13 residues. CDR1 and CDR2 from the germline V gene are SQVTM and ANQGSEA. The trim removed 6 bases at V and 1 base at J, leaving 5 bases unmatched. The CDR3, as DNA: TGCAGCGTCAAGACAGGGAGGAACACTGAAGCTTTCTTT. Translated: CSVKTGRNTEAFF.

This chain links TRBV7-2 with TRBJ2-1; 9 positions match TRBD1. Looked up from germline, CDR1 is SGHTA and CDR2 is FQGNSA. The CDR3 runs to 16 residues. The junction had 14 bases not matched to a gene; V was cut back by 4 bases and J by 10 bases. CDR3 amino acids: CASSSLWDRDPGEQFF. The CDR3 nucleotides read TGTGCCAGCAGCTCCCTTTGGGACAGGGACCCGGGGGAGCAGTTCTTC.

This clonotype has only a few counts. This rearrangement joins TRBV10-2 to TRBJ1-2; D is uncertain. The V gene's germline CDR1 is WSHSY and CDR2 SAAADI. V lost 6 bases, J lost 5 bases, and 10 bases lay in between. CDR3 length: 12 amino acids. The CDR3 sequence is CASRPGGYGYTF. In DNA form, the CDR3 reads TGCGCCAGCAGGCCCGGAGGGTATGGCTACACCTTC.

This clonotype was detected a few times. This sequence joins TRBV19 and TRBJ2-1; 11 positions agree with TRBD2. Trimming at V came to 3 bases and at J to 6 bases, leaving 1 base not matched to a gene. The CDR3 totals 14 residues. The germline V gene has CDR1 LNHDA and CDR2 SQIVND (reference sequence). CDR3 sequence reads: CASSISGGANEQFF. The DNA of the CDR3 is TGTGCCAGTAGTATTAGCGGGGGGGCCAATGAGCAGTTCTTC.

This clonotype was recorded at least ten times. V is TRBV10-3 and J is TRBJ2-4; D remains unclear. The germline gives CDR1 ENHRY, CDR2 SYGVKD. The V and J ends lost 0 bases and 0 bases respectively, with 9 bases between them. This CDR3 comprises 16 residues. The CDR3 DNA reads TGTGCCATCAGTGAGTCGAAGGGATTAGCCAAAAACATTCAGTACTTC. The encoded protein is CAISESKGLAKNIQYF.

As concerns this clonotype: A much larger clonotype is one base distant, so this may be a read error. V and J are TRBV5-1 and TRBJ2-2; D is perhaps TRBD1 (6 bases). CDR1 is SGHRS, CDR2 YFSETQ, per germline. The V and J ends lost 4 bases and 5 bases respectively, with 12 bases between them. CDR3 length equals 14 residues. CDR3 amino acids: CASSRTGKTGELFF. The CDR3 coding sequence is TGCGCCAGCAGCCGAACAGGGAAGACCGGGGAGCTGTTTTTT.

CDR3 bases: TGTGCCACCAGTGATCCACAGGGACCCGGCACAGATACGCAGTATTTT. Its translation: CATSDPQGPGTDTQYF. This chain uses TRBV24-1 with TRBJ2-3; tentatively, D is TRBD1 (6 bases). Trimming stripped 3 bases from V and 1 base from J, with 13 bases between. The CDR3 has 16 amino acids. Germline values: CDR1 KGHDR, CDR2 SFDVKD.

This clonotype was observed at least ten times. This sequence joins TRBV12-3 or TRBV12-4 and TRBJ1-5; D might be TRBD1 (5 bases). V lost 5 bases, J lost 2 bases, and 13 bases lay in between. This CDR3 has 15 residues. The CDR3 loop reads CASSPDGGGNQPQHF. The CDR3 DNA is TGTGCCAGCAGTCCCGATGGGGGTGGCAATCAGCCCCAGCATTTT.

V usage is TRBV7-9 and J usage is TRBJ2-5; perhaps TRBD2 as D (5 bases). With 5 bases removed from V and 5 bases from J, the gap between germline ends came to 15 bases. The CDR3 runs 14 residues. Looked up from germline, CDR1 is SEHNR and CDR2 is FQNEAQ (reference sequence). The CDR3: CASSPRTSGETQYF. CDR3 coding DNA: TGTGCCAGCAGCCCCCGGACTTCTGGGGAGACCCAGTACTTC.

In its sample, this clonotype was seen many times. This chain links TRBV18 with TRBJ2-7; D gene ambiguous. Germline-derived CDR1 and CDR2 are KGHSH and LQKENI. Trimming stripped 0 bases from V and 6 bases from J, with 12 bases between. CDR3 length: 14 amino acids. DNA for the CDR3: TGTGCCAGCTCACCACCGTTAGGGCAGAGCGAGCAGTACTTC. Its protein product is CASSPPLGQSEQYF.